This T cell receptor beta chain was found in a study of blood T cell repertoires in COVID-19 (dated by TCRdb to about 2020). About the study as a whole: Samples from collaborators originated in the United States, Italy and Spain and spanned both the acute and convalescent phases of COVID-19. Where available, HLA class I and class II types were taken from metadata supplied by the sample provider and were not determined by assay-based typing. The dataset comprised deeply sampled blood TCRbeta repertoires from subjects exposed to, actively infected with, or recovered from COVID-19. A de-identified subject ID, COVID-19 status, age in years and sex were almost always included in the sample metadata. The repertoires were released in a freely available public database intended as a resource for research on the immune response to SARS-CoV-2. The prospective study material was composed of cDNA or gDNA derived from T cells, B-cell-depleted T cells, or PBMCs. Samples were obtained from the ongoing ImmuneRACE study (first 160 participants) and from 1,254 subjects provided by 6 global collaborators. The study at large found these results: How much clinical and demographic metadata was included differed by source and by participant, and the metadata was provided uncurated.

Reading from cysteine to phenylalanine, the CDR3 counts 14 amino acids. The read is trimmed to its CDR3 DNA, 42 bases read in frame from base 1. From the germline V gene (reference sequence), CDR1 is GTSNPN and CDR2 is SVGIG. V is shortened by 1 base, J by 6 bases, and the region joining them spans 14 bases. In regard to this clone: The clone's antigen remains unknown. Base qualities are not recorded, but no much larger clone differs from it by a single base.

TCRbeta CDR3 regions were amplified from genomic DNA by means of the immunoSEQ Assay, a bias-controlled multiplex PCR. Per the authors' processing: The number of nucleated cells in each sample was estimated by amplification of reference gene primers within the assay. Sequence reads were collapsed and filtered to measure the absolute abundance of every unique TCRbeta CDR3 rearrangement. For each sample, productive Simpson clonality was calculated by taking the square root of Simpson's diversity index across productive rearrangements. This immuneACCESS table, as held by TCRdb, lists in-frame sequences with V and J called but not all clones. Of the missing ones, under half trace to an unresolved V gene in checked studies; the others have no known cause. V, J and clone size are taken as reported in that table, and D and trimming were inferred from the DNA itself. The sample data list tens of thousands of clones, and 85% to 95% of these were observed just once. The ten largest clonotypes hold around 3.9% of the sample.

Whole blood was collected in K2EDTA tubes by collaborating institutions according to the institutions' own protocols. Collaborator samples were shipped for TCRbeta analysis as frozen whole blood, isolated PBMCs, or DNA extracted from either sample type. The sequence is built from TRBV30 and TRBJ2-3; the D gene is possibly TRBD2, with 5 bases matching. Sequencing input: peripheral blood. The sequence derives from a man aged 50 to 60 with acute or convalescent COVID-19. The nucleotide sequence is TGTGCCTGGAGTGCGGGGAGCGGAGCTGATACGCAGTATTTT. It encodes CAWSAGSGADTQYF.